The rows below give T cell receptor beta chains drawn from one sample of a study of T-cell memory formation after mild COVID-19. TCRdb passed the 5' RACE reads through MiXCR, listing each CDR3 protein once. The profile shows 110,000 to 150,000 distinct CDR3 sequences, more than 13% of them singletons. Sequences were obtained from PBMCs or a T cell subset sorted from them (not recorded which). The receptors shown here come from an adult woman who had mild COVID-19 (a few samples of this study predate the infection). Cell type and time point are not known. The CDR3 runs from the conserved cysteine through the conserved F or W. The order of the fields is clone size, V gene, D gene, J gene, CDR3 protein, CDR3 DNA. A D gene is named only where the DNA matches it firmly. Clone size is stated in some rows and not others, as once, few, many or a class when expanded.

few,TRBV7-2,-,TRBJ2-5,CASSRPKETQYF,TGTGCCAGCAGCCGTCCCAAAGAGACCCAGTACTTC
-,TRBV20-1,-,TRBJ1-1,CSARDPRGRGSGNTEAFF,TGCAGTGCTAGAGACCCCCGGGGGAGGGGTTCGGGGAACACTGAAGCTTTCTTT
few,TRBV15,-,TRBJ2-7,CATSRESQARYEQYF,TGTGCCACCAGCAGAGAATCCCAGGCCCGCTACGAGCAGTACTTC
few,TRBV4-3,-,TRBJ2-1,CASSPHRGGEQFF,TGCGCCAGCAGCCCTCATCGAGGGGGTGAGCAGTTCTTC
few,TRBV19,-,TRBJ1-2,CASSIPGAAGDGYTF,TGTGCCAGTAGTATCCCTGGCGCGGCAGGGGATGGCTACACCTTC
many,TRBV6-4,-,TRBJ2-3,CASSDSAGSDTQYF,TGTGCCAGCAGTGACTCGGCGGGGTCAGATACGCAGTATTTT
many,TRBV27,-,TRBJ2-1,CASSLSLMHSYNEQFF,TGTGCCAGCAGTTTATCTCTGATGCACTCCTACAATGAGCAGTTCTTC
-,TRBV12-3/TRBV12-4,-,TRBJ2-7,CASTEGGGPEQYF,TGTGCCAGCACCGAGGGGGGAGGTCCCGAGCAGTACTTC
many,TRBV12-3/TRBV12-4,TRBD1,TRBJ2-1,CASSLFSGQAYNEQFF,TGTGCCAGCAGTTTATTCTCGGGACAGGCCTACAATGAGCAGTTCTTC
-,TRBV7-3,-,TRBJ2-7,CASSLSGWGQEQYF,TGTGCCAGCAGCTTGAGCGGGTGGGGACAAGAGCAGTACTTC
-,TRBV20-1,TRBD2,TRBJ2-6,CSARDPAGAGANVLTF,TGCAGTGCTAGAGATCCTGCGGGGGCTGGGGCCAACGTCCTGACTTTC
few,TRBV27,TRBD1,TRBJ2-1,CASSFGQVERVQFF,TGTGCCAGCAGTTTCGGACAGGTTGAAAGAGTGCAGTTCTTC
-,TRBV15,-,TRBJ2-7,CATSSYRGYEQYF,TGTGCCACCAGCTCCTATCGGGGCTACGAGCAGTACTTC
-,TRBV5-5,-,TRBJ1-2,CASSRSDSFPLLANYGYTF,TGTGCCAGCAGCCGATCGGACAGCTTCCCCCTTTTAGCTAACTATGGCTACACCTTC